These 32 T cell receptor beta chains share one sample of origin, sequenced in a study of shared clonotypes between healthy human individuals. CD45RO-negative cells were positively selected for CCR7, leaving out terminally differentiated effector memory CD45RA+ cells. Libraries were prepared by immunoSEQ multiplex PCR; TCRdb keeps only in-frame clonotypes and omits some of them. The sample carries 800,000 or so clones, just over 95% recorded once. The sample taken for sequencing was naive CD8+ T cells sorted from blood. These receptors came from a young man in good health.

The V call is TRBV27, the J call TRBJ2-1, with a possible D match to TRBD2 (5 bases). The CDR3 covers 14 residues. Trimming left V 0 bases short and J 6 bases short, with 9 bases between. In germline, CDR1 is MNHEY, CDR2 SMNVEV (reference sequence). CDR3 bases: TGTGCCAGCAGTTTATCAGGAGGCCCCAATGAGCAGTTCTTC. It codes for CASSLSGGPNEQFF.

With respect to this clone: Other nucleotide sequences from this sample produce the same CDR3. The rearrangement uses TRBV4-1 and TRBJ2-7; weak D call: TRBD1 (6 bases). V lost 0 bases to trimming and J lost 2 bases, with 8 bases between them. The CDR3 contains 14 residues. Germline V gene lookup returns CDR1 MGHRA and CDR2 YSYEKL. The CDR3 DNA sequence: TGCGCCAGCAGCCAAGAGACAGGACCCTACGAGCAGTACTTC. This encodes CASSQETGPYEQYF.

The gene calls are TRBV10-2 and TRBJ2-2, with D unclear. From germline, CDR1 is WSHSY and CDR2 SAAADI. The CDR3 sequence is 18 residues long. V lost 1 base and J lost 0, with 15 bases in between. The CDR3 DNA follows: TGCGCCAGCAGTGAGTTGGCCCTCCGCTCTTCGAACACCGGGGAGCTGTTTTTT. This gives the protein CASSELALRSSNTGELFF.

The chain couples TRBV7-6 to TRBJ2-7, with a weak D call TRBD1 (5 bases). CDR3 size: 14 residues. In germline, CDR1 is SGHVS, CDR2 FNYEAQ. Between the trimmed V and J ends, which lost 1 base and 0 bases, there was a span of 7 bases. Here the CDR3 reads CASSLDRSSYEQYF. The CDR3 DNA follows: TGTGCCAGCAGCTTAGACAGGAGCTCCTACGAGCAGTACTTC.

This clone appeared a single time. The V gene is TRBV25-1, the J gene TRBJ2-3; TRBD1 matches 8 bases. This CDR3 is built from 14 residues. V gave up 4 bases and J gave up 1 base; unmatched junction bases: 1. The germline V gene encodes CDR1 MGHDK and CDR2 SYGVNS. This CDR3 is CASSVGQGTDTQYF. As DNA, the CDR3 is TGTGCCAGCAGTGTGGGACAGGGCACAGATACGCAGTATTTT. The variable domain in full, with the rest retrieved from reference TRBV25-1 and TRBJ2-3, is EADIYQTPRYLVIGTGKKITLECSQTMGHDKMYWYQQDPGMELHLIHYSYGVNSTEKGDLSSESTVSRIRTEHFPLTLESARPSHTSQYLCASSVGQGTDTQYFGPGTRLTVL.

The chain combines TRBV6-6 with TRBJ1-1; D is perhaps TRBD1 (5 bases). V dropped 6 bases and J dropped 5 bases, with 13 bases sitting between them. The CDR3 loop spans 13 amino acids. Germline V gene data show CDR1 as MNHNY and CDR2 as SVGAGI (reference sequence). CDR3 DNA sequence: TGTGCCAGCAGCTTAGGGACGGGGACTGAAGCTTTCTTT. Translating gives CASSLGTGTEAFF.

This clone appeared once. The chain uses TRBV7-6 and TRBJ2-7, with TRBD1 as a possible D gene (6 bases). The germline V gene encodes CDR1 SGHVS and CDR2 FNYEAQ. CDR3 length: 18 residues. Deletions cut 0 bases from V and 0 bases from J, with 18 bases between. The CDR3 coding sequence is TGTGCCAGCAGCTTAGCGGTTACAGGGCAAGGAAGCTCCTACGAGCAGTACTTC. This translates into CASSLAVTGQGSSYEQYF.

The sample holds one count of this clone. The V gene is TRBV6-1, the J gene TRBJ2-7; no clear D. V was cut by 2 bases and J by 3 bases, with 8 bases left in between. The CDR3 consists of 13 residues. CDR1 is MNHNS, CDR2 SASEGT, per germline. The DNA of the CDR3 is TGTGCCAGCAGTGAATTTGAGAGCTACGAGCAGTACTTC. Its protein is CASSEFESYEQYF.

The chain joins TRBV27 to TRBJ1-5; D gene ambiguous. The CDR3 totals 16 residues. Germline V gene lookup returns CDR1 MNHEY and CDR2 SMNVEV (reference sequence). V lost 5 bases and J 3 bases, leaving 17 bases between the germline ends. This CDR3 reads CASSPLSTLFNQPQHF. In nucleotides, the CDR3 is TGTGCCAGCAGTCCTCTCAGCACCCTTTTCAATCAGCCCCAGCATTTT.

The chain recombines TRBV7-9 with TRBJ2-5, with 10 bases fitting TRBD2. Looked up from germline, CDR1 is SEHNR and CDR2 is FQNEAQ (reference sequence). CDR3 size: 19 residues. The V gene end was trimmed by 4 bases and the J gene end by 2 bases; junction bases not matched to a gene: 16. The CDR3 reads CASSWLEEQGLAFQETQYF. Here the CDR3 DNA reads TGTGCCAGCAGCTGGCTCGAAGAACAGGGACTAGCGTTTCAAGAGACCCAGTACTTC.

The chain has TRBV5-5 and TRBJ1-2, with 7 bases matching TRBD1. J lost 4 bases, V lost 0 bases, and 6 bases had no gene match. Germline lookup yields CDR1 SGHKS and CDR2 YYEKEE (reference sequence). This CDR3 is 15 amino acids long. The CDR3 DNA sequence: TGTGCCAGCAGCTTGGAAGGACAGGCGGCCTATGGCTACACCTTC. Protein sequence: CASSLEGQAAYGYTF.

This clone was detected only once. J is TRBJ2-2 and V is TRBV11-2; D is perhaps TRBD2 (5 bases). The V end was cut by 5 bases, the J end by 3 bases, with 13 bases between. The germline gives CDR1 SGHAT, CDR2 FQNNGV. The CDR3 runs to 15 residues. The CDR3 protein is CASSLNLDYTGELFF. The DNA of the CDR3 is TGTGCCAGCAGCCTTAACCTGGACTACACCGGGGAGCTGTTTTTT. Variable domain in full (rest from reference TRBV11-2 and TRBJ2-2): EAGVAQSPRYKIIEKRQSVAFWCNPISGHATLYWYQQILGQGPKLLIQFQNNGVVDDSQLPKDRFSAERLKGVDSTLKIQPAKLEDSAVYLCASSLNLDYTGELFFGEGSRLTVL.

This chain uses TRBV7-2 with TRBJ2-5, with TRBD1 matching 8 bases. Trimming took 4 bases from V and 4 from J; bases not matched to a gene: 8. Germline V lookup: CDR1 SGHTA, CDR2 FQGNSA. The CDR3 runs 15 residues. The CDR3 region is CASSYDRGMVETQYF. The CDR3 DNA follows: TGTGCCAGCAGCTATGACAGGGGAATGGTAGAGACCCAGTACTTC.

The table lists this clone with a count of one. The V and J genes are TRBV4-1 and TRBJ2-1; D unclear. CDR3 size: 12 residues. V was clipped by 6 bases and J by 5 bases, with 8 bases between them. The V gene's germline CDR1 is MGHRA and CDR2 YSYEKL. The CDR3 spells CASSRDDNEQFF. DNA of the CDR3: TGCGCCAGCAGTCGCGACGACAATGAGCAGTTCTTC.

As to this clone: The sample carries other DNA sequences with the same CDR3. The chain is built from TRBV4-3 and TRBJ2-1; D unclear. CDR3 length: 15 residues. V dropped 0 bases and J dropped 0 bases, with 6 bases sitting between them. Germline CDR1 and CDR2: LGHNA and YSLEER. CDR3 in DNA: TGCGCCAGCAGCCAAGATTCCTCCTCCTACAATGAGCAGTTCTTC. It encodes CASSQDSSSYNEQFF.

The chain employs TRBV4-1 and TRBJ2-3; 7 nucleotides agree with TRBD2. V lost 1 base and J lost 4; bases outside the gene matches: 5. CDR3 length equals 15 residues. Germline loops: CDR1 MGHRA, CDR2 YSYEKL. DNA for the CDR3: TGCGCCAGCAGCCAAGGAGCGGGAAGCTCAGATACGCAGTATTTT. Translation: CASSQGAGSSDTQYF.

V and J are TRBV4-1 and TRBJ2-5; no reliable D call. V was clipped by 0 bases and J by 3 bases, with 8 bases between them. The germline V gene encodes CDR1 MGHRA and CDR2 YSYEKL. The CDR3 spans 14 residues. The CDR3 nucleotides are TGCGCCAGCAGCCAAGATCATTTTGAAGAGACCCAGTACTTC. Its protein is CASSQDHFEETQYF.

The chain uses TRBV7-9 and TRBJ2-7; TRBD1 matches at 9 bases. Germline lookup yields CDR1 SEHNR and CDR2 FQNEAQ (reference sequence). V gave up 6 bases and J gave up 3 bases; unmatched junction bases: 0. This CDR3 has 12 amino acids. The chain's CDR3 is CASRGQGYEQYF. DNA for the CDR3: TGTGCCAGCAGGGGACAGGGCTACGAGCAGTACTTC. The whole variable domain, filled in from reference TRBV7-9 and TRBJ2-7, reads DTGVSQNPRHKITKRGQNVTFRCDPISEHNRLYWYRQTLGQGPEFLTYFQNEAQLEKSRLLSDRFSAERPKGSFSTLEIQRTEQGDSAMYLCASRGQGYEQYFGPGTRLTVT.

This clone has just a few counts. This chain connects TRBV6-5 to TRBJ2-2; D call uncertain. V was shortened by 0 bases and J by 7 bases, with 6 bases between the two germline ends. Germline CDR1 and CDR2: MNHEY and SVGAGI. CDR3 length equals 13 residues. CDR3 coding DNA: TGTGCCAGCAGTTACTCGAATCTCGGGGAGCTGTTTTTT. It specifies CASSYSNLGELFF.

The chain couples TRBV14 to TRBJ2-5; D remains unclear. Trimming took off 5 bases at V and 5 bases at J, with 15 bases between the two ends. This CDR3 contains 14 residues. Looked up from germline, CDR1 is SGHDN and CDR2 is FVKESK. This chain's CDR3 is CASSDRPGWETQYF. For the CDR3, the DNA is TGTGCCAGCAGCGACCGACCGGGTTGGGAGACCCAGTACTTC.

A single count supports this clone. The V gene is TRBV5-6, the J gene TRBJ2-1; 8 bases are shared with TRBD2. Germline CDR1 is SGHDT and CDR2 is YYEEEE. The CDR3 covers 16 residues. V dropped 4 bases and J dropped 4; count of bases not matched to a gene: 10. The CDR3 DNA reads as TGTGCCAGCAGCAGCAGGACTAGCCTCCCTTACAATGAGCAGTTCTTC. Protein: CASSSRTSLPYNEQFF. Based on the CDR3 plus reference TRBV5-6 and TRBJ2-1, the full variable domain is DAGVTQSPTHLIKTRGQQVTLRCSPKSGHDTVSWYQQALGQGPQFIFQYYEEEERQRGNFPDRFSGHQFPNYSSELNVNALLLGDSALYLCASSSRTSLPYNEQFFGPGTRLTVL.

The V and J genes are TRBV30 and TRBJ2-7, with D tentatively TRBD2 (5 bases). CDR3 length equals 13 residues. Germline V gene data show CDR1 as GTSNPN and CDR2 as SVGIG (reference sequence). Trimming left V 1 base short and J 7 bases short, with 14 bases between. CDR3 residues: CAWSATTYDEQYF. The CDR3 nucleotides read TGTGCCTGGAGTGCGACTACCTACGATGAGCAGTACTTC.

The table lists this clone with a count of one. The CDR3 region is CASSATANTGELFF. The CDR3 DNA reads as TGTGCCAGCAGCGCGACAGCGAACACCGGGGAGCTGTTTTTT. The chain carries TRBV9 and TRBJ2-2, with a tentative D call TRBD1 (5 bases). V dropped 3 bases and J dropped 0 bases, with 6 bases sitting between them. From germline, CDR1 is SGDLS and CDR2 YYNGEE. The CDR3 has 14 amino acids.

The CDR3 here is CASSLLKGQPQHF. The CDR3 DNA is TGTGCCAGCAGTTTATTGAAGGGGCAGCCCCAGCATTTT. The V gene is TRBV27, the J gene TRBJ1-5; tentative D call: TRBD1 (5 bases). The CDR3 runs 13 residues. CDR1 and CDR2 from the germline V gene are MNHEY and SMNVEV (reference sequence). The V end was cut by 1 base, the J end by 7 bases, with 8 bases between.

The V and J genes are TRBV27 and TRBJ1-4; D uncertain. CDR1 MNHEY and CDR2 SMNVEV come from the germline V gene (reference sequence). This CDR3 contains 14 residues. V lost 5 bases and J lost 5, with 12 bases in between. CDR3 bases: TGTGCCAGCAGTCGCAGAAGGGAGAATGAAAAACTGTTTTTT. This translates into CASSRRRENEKLFF.

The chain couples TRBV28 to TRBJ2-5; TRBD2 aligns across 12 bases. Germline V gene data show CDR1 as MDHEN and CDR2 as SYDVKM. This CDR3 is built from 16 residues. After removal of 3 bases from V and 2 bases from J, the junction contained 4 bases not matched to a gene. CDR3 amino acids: CASSLRLAGAQETQYF. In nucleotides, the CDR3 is TGTGCCAGCAGTTTGAGACTAGCGGGAGCACAAGAGACCCAGTACTTC.

CDR3 region: CAWTLSGGPGEQFF. In DNA form, the CDR3 reads TGTGCCTGGACCCTATCGGGAGGGCCAGGTGAGCAGTTCTTC. This chain uses TRBV30 with TRBJ2-1, with TRBD2 matching over 8 bases. Germline values: CDR1 GTSNPN, CDR2 SVGIG (reference sequence). This CDR3 has 14 residues. The V and J ends lost 4 bases and 9 bases, in that order; junction bases with no gene match: 11.

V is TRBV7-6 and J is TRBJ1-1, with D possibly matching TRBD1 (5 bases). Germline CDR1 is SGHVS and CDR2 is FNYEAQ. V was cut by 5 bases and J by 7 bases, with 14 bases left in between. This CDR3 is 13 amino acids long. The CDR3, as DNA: TGTGCCAGCAGCCCGACCCCGGGGGGTGAAGCTTTCTTT. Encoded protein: CASSPTPGGEAFF.

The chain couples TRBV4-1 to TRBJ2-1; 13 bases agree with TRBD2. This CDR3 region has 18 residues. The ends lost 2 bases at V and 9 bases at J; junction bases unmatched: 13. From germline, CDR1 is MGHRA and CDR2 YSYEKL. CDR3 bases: TGCGCCAGCAGCCAAAAGTTAGGACTAGCGGGAGAGACCACTGAGCAGTTCTTC. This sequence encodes CASSQKLGLAGETTEQFF.

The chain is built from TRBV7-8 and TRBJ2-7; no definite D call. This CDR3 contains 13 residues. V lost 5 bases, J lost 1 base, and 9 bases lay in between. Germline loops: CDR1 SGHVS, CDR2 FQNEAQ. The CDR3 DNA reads TGTGCCAGCAGCCCCGGGCTATCCTACGAGCAGTACTTC. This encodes CASSPGLSYEQYF.

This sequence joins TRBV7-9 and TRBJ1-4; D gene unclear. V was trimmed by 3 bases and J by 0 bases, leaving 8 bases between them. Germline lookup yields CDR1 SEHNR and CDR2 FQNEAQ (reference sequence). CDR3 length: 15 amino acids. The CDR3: CASSLIKATNEKLFF. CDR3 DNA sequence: TGTGCCAGCAGCTTGATCAAAGCAACTAATGAAAAACTGTTTTTT.

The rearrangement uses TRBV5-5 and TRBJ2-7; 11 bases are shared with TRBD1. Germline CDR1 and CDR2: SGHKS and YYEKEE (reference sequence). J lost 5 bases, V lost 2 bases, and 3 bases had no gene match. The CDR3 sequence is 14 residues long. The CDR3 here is CASSLGTGGNEQYF. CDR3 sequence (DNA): TGTGCCAGCAGCTTAGGGACAGGGGGTAACGAGCAGTACTTC. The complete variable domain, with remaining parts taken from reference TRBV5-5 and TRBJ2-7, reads DAGVTQSPTHLIKTRGQQVTLRCSPISGHKSVSWYQQVLGQGPQFIFQYYEKEERGRGNFPDRFSARQFPNYSSELNVNALLLGDSALYLCASSLGTGGNEQYFGPGTRLTVT.